The 11 T cell receptor beta chains given below trace back to one sample, sequenced in a study of shared clonotypes between healthy human individuals. Sequenced by immunoSEQ multiplex PCR; TCRdb stores in-frame clones only, minus some. This table holds 190,000 or so clones, about 93% found once. Material: naive CD4+ T cells sorted from blood. Subset: CD45RA+ positively selected. Every receptor here comes from a woman aged 25 to 45 in good health.

This sequence joins TRBV5-1 and TRBJ2-7, with 11 bases aligning to TRBD1. CDR3 size: 15 residues. The germline gives CDR1 SGHRS, CDR2 YFSETQ. V dropped 2 bases and J dropped 6; count of bases not matched to a gene: 7. The CDR3 loop is CASSLRPGQGGEQYF. DNA of the CDR3: TGCGCCAGCAGCTTACGCCCGGGACAGGGGGGCGAGCAGTACTTC.

The chain employs TRBV2 and TRBJ2-1; D gene ambiguous. There are 14 residues in the CDR3. The ends were cut back, 6 bases at V and 5 bases at J, with 14 bases in the middle. Germline-derived CDR1 and CDR2 are SNHLY and FYNNEI. The CDR3 loop is CASRASLSHNEQFF. CDR3 bases: TGTGCCAGCAGGGCCTCCTTGTCCCACAATGAGCAGTTCTTC.

Concerning this clone itself: This sample includes further DNA sequences coding for the same CDR3. The gene calls are TRBV6-6 and TRBJ1-5; no firm D call. CDR1 is MNHNY and CDR2 is SVGAGI in the germline V gene (reference sequence). The V gene lost 7 bases and the J gene lost 7 bases, with 11 bases spanning the gap. CDR3 length equals 12 residues. For the CDR3, the DNA is TGTGCCAGCACCCTGCCAGGCCAGCCCCAGCATTTT. It is translated as CASTLPGQPQHF.

The chain is built from TRBV11-3 and TRBJ2-5, with 10 bases lining up with TRBD2. Losses at the gene ends were 3 bases for V and 0 bases for J; bases not matched to a gene: 1. Looked up from germline, CDR1 is SGHNT and CDR2 is YENEEA. This CDR3 has 15 amino acids. The CDR3 loop is CASSLGTSDQETQYF. The CDR3 DNA is TGTGCCAGCAGCTTGGGGACTAGCGACCAAGAGACCCAGTACTTC.

For the CDR3, the DNA is TGTGCCAGTAGTATGGATAGAGACACTGAAGCTTTCTTT. It is translated as CASSMDRDTEAFF. The chain is built from TRBV19 and TRBJ1-1; D remains ambiguous. Germline V gives CDR1 LNHDA, CDR2 SQIVND (reference sequence). The CDR3 spans 13 residues. Trimming took 3 bases from V and 3 from J, leaving 8 bases between them.

The chain has TRBV7-8 and TRBJ1-5, with 9 bases identical to TRBD1. The CDR3 is made up of 17 amino acids. The junction had 10 bases not matched to a gene; V was cut back by 5 bases and J by 2 bases. CDR1 and CDR2 from the germline V gene are SGHVS and FQNEAQ. DNA of the CDR3: TGTGCCAGCAGCCCGCGGCGGACAGGGGTGGGCAATCAGCCCCAGCATTTT. Protein sequence: CASSPRRTGVGNQPQHF. Looking up the rest from reference TRBV7-8 and TRBJ1-5 gives the full variable domain: GAGVSQSPRYKVAKRGQDVALRCDPISGHVSLFWYQQALGQGPEFLTYFQNEAQLDKSGLPSDRFFAERPEGSVSTLKIQRTQQEDSAVYLCASSPRRTGVGNQPQHFGDGTRLSIL.

The rearrangement links TRBV6-1 to TRBJ1-1; D not resolved. Trimming pared 3 bases from V and 0 bases from J, leaving 8 bases between. Germline-derived CDR1 and CDR2 are MNHNS and SASEGT. The CDR3 loop spans 14 amino acids. The CDR3: CASSEMSMNTEAFF. The CDR3 nucleotides are TGTGCCAGCAGTGAGATGAGCATGAACACTGAAGCTTTCTTT.

The chain links TRBV7-9 to TRBJ2-3; the match to TRBD2 covers 9 bases. This CDR3 comprises 18 residues. V shed 1 base and J 0 bases; nucleotides not matched to a gene: 8. Per germline, CDR1 SEHNR and CDR2 FQNEAQ (reference sequence). The CDR3 DNA sequence: TGTGCCAGCAGCTTAGGTAGCGGGGGCAATCCTAGCACAGATACGCAGTATTTT. Its translation: CASSLGSGGNPSTDTQYF.

The CDR3 loop reads CASTSKGVNTEAFF. The CDR3 DNA reads as TGTGCCAGCACCTCCAAGGGGGTCAACACTGAAGCTTTCTTT. This sequence joins TRBV2 and TRBJ1-1; D is possibly TRBD1 (6 bases). Trimming shortened V by 7 bases and J by 2 bases, and 14 bases separated the two germline ends. The CDR3 totals 14 residues. Germline CDR1 and CDR2: SNHLY and FYNNEI.

The chain is built from TRBV28 and TRBJ2-6, with D possibly matching TRBD1 (6 bases). Germline CDR1 is MDHEN and CDR2 is SYDVKM. This CDR3 is 17 amino acids long. V was cut by 5 bases and J by 0 bases, with 14 bases left in between. The CDR3 protein is CASSPPTGPSGANVLTF. CDR3 DNA: TGTGCCAGCAGTCCCCCGACAGGACCCTCTGGGGCCAACGTCCTGACTTTC.

The chain carries TRBV27 and TRBJ2-1; 9 positions match TRBD2. CDR1 is MNHEY and CDR2 is SMNVEV in the germline V gene (reference sequence). The trim removed 2 bases at V and 7 bases at J, leaving 0 bases unmatched. The CDR3 totals 13 residues. CDR3 protein: CASSLAGGNEQFF. The CDR3 DNA follows: TGTGCCAGCAGTTTAGCGGGAGGGAATGAGCAGTTCTTC.